The 14 T cell receptor beta chains below were found in one sample sequenced in a study of blood T cell repertoires in COVID-19. The protocol was immunoSEQ multiplex PCR, while the TCRdb copy is restricted to in-frame clones and leaves out a portion. Of approximately 300,000 clones listed, 80% to 95% are singletons. The sample was PBMCs or T cells enriched from blood (not recorded which). These receptors were obtained from a woman in her 30s who had recovered from COVID-19.

The chain uses TRBV28 and TRBJ2-7, with 11 bases that match TRBD2. This CDR3 contains 18 residues. Germline V gives CDR1 MDHEN, CDR2 SYDVKM. V was pared by 4 bases and J by 5 bases, with 16 bases of the junction left unmatched. The CDR3 is CASSSLLLTSGALDEQYF. The DNA for the CDR3 is TGTGCCAGCAGTTCCCTCCTTTTGACTAGCGGGGCCTTAGACGAGCAGTACTTC. Complete variable domain (other parts from reference TRBV28 and TRBJ2-7): DVKVTQSSRYLVKRTGEKVFLECVQDMDHENMFWYRQDPGLGLRLIYFSYDVKMKEKGDIPEGYSVSREKKERFSLILESASTNQTSMYLCASSSLLLTSGALDEQYFGPGTRLTVT.

This chain uses TRBV29-1 with TRBJ1-1; 12 bases match TRBD1. The CDR3 is 14 residues long. Germline CDR1 and CDR2: SQVTM and ANQGSEA. The V gene end was trimmed by 6 bases and the J gene end by 9 bases; junction bases not matched to a gene: 11. CDR3 coding DNA: TGCAGCGTCGTAAGCAGGGACAGGGGGCATCAAGCTTTCTTT. This sequence encodes CSVVSRDRGHQAFF.

This chain connects TRBV19 to TRBJ2-5; D is possibly TRBD1 (6 bases). With 5 bases removed from V and 5 bases from J, the gap between germline ends came to 18 bases. In germline, CDR1 is LNHDA, CDR2 SQIVND (reference sequence). CDR3 length equals 15 residues. This CDR3 reads CASSQPTGLWETQYF. The CDR3 DNA reads as TGTGCCAGTAGTCAACCTACAGGGTTGTGGGAGACCCAGTACTTC.

V usage is TRBV27 and J usage is TRBJ2-3, with 9 nucleotides matching TRBD2. V lost 8 bases to trimming and J lost 5 bases; unmatched junction nucleotides: 5. This CDR3 contains 13 residues. Germline-derived CDR1 and CDR2 are MNHEY and SMNVEV (reference sequence). The CDR3 DNA reads as TGTGCCAGCCGGGCTAGCGGGGTAGATACGCAGTATTTT. It is translated as CASRASGVDTQYF.

The V gene is TRBV28, the J gene TRBJ1-4; TRBD1 agrees at 8 bases. V was clipped by 7 bases and J by 0 bases; unmatched bases: 7. Germline CDR1 MDHEN, CDR2 SYDVKM. The CDR3 extends over 16 amino acids. The CDR3: CASINTGGATNEKLFF. In DNA, the CDR3 is TGTGCCAGCATTAATACAGGGGGTGCAACTAATGAAAAACTGTTTTTT.

The V gene is TRBV2, the J gene TRBJ1-6, with a tentative D call TRBD1 (6 bases). Looked up from germline, CDR1 is SNHLY and CDR2 is FYNNEI. V lost 4 bases, J lost 5 bases, and 12 bases lay in between. This CDR3 region has 15 residues. The CDR3 nucleotides read TGTGCCAGCAGTGGGTGGGGGGGCAATAATTCACCCCTCCACTTT. It is translated as CASSGWGGNNSPLHF.

The chain links TRBV6-5 to TRBJ1-6; D gene unclear. The V end was cut by 8 bases, the J end by 4 bases, with 9 bases between. Germline V CDR1 and CDR2: MNHEY, SVGAGI. The CDR3 extends over 13 amino acids. CDR3 sequence reads: CASGGSYNSPLHF. The CDR3 coding sequence is TGTGCCAGCGGAGGCAGTTATAATTCACCCCTCCACTTT.

The J gene is TRBJ2-3, the V gene TRBV9, with 9 bases fitting TRBD2. CDR3 length: 16 amino acids. J lost 1 base, V lost 0 bases, and 3 bases had no gene match. Germline V gene sequence: CDR1 SGDLS, CDR2 YYNGEE. The CDR3 spells CASSVGWTSGTDTQYF. In nucleotides, the CDR3 is TGTGCCAGCAGCGTAGGCTGGACTAGCGGCACAGATACGCAGTATTTT.

This clone was seen more than once but under ten times. The rearrangement joins TRBV4-1 to TRBJ2-2; TRBD1 matches at 7 bases. V was clipped by 1 base and J by 2 bases; unmatched bases: 7. Germline CDR1 reads MGHRA; CDR2 reads YSYEKL. CDR3 size: 17 residues. The CDR3 loop is CASSQGSTGVNTGELFF. The DNA of the CDR3 is TGCGCCAGCAGCCAAGGTAGCACAGGGGTAAACACCGGGGAGCTGTTTTTT.

V usage is TRBV28 and J usage is TRBJ1-2, with a weak D call TRBD1 (6 bases). In germline, CDR1 is MDHEN, CDR2 SYDVKM. The V gene lost 3 bases and the J gene lost 2 bases, with 16 bases spanning the gap. This CDR3 spans 16 amino acids. CDR3: CASSFLQTGLNYGYTF. The CDR3 bases are TGTGCCAGCAGTTTCCTCCAGACAGGATTGAACTATGGCTACACCTTC.

The V call is TRBV24-1, the J call TRBJ2-2, with 9 bases fitting TRBD2. The CDR3 length is 20 residues. J lost 6 bases, V lost 2 bases, and 18 bases had no gene match. Germline V gene lookup returns CDR1 KGHDR and CDR2 SFDVKD. Here the CDR3 DNA reads TGTGCCACCAGTGATTCGGGCCTTCGTAGCGGGAGCGACGGGCCCGGGGAGCTGTTTTTT. Its translation: CATSDSGLRSGSDGPGELFF.

V gene TRBV10-2 combines with J gene TRBJ2-1; 12 nucleotides agree with TRBD2. Germline trimming cut 9 bases from V and 6 bases from J; bases unmatched to any gene: 9. This CDR3 region has 15 residues. From germline, CDR1 is WSHSY and CDR2 SAAADI. This CDR3 is CASAPGLAGLNEQFF. For the CDR3, the DNA is TGCGCCAGTGCTCCGGGACTAGCGGGTCTCAATGAGCAGTTCTTC.

The V call is TRBV7-2, the J call TRBJ2-7, with TRBD2 matching 7 bases. V shed 3 bases, J shed 6 bases, and the junction held 5 bases outside the gene matches. CDR1 SGHTA and CDR2 FQGNSA come from the germline V gene. This CDR3 has 13 residues. The CDR3 DNA follows: TGTGCCAGCAGCTTGGGACTAACGGCCGAGCAGTACTTC. It is translated as CASSLGLTAEQYF.

This chain joins TRBV21-1 and TRBJ2-2; TRBD1 is taken as the D call from the table, unchecked against the DNA. TRBV21-1 is a pseudogene segment. This CDR3 contains 15 residues. Here the CDR3 reads CASSRDRGKAGELFF. The CDR3 bases are TGTGCCAGCAGCCGGGACAGGGGTAAGGCCGGGGAGCTGTTTTTT.